One and the same sample provided the 24 T cell receptor beta chains below, sequenced in a study of OX40 agonist ivuxolimab in advanced cancers. Measured with immunoSEQ multiplex PCR; TCRdb has only the in-frame clones, and not every one. The sample yields about 64,000 clones, about four fifths seen once. Sample: CD4+ or CD8+ T cells sorted from blood, taken in a trial of the OX40 agonist ivuxolimab. The origin of the receptors is an adult with an advanced solid tumor such as melanoma, head and neck, liver or kidney cancer.

The V gene is TRBV6-5, the J gene TRBJ1-1; tentatively, D is TRBD1 (6 bases). Looked up from germline, CDR1 is MNHEY and CDR2 is SVGAGI. The CDR3 has 13 residues. The germline V and J ends were trimmed by 6 bases and 8 bases, with 16 bases remaining between them. The CDR3 DNA follows: TGTGCCAGCAGCTACAGGGACATGACAGAAGCTTTCTTT. Translation gives CASSYRDMTEAFF.

The chain employs TRBV7-9 and TRBJ2-5; the D is unclear. This CDR3 has 13 amino acids. V lost 1 base to trimming and J lost 5 bases, with 8 bases between them. Germline V gives CDR1 SEHNR, CDR2 FQNEAQ (reference sequence). This chain's CDR3 is CASSLGVEETQYF. CDR3 DNA: TGTGCCAGCAGCTTAGGGGTGGAGGAGACCCAGTACTTC.

This sequence joins TRBV6-1 and TRBJ2-3; D remains ambiguous. V lost 2 bases, J lost 2 bases, and 5 bases lay in between. The CDR3 length is 13 residues. CDR1 MNHNS and CDR2 SASEGT come from the germline V gene. The CDR3 sequence: CASSEYYTDTQYF. The CDR3 region has the DNA TGTGCCAGCAGTGAATACTACACAGATACGCAGTATTTT.

This clone has a handful of counts. This CDR3 reads CAINPGEGYEQYF. In nucleotides, the CDR3 is TGTGCCATCAATCCCGGGGAGGGATACGAGCAGTACTTC. V and J are TRBV10-3 and TRBJ2-7, with TRBD2 identical over 7 bases. Germline values: CDR1 ENHRY, CDR2 SYGVKD. Trimming at V came to 7 bases and at J to 4 bases, leaving 7 bases not matched to a gene. The CDR3 has 13 amino acids.

The chain employs TRBV9 and TRBJ2-3; TRBD2 matches 11 bases. V shed 7 bases and J 5 bases; nucleotides not matched to a gene: 3. This CDR3 has 13 amino acids. The germline gives CDR1 SGDLS, CDR2 YYNGEE. In DNA, the CDR3 is TGTGCCAGCGGGGGGACTAGCGGAGATACGCAGTATTTT. Translating gives CASGGTSGDTQYF. The complete variable domain, with remaining parts taken from reference TRBV9 and TRBJ2-3, reads DSGVTQTPKHLITATGQRVTLRCSPRSGDLSVYWYQQSLDQGLQFLIQYYNGEERAKGNILERFSAQQFPDLHSELNLSSLELGDSALYFCASGGTSGDTQYFGPGTRLTVL.

This chain uses TRBV6-1 with TRBJ2-2; perhaps TRBD2 as D (6 bases). The CDR3 loop spans 15 amino acids. CDR1 is MNHNS, CDR2 SASEGT, per germline. V lost 0 bases to trimming and J lost 1 base, with 6 bases between them. CDR3 in amino acids: CASSEASGNTGELFF. For the CDR3, the DNA is TGTGCCAGCAGTGAAGCTAGCGGGAACACCGGGGAGCTGTTTTTT.

The chain combines TRBV5-1 with TRBJ1-2; 7 bases align to TRBD1. This CDR3 contains 16 residues. Germline V gene sequence: CDR1 SGHRS, CDR2 YFSETQ. The V gene end was trimmed by 3 bases and the J gene end by 6 bases; junction bases not matched to a gene: 14. Written as DNA, the CDR3 is TGCGCCAGCAGCTCAGGGTCAGGGGACAGCTCTAATGGCTACACCTTC. Translated: CASSSGSGDSSNGYTF. Combining the CDR3 with reference TRBV5-1 and TRBJ1-2 gives the whole variable domain KAGVTQTPRYLIKTRGQQVTLSCSPISGHRSVSWYQQTPGQGLQFLFEYFSETQRNKGNFPGRFSGRQFSNSRSEMNVSTLELGDSALYLCASSSGSGDSSNGYTFGSGTRLTVV.

This chain uses TRBV10-3 with TRBJ2-1; no clear D gene. The CDR3 is 15 amino acids. Germline values: CDR1 ENHRY, CDR2 SYGVKD. V lost 0 bases and J lost 7, with 13 bases in between. The chain's CDR3 is CAISESTWARNEQFF. Here the CDR3 DNA reads TGTGCCATCAGTGAGTCCACCTGGGCTCGGAATGAGCAGTTCTTC.

The chain joins TRBV2 to TRBJ1-2; D is uncertain. CDR3 length: 13 residues. V shed 6 bases and J shed 2 bases, with 10 bases lying between them. In germline, CDR1 is SNHLY, CDR2 FYNNEI. This chain's CDR3 is CASSSAENYGYTF. Here the CDR3 DNA reads TGTGCCAGCAGCTCGGCCGAAAACTATGGCTACACCTTC.

Points on this clone: The junction departs from the called germline gene at one end, perhaps through a read error. The rearrangement uses TRBV27 and TRBJ1-1, with D possibly matching TRBD1 (5 bases). Germline loops: CDR1 MNHEY, CDR2 SMNVEV (reference sequence). CDR3 length: 14 residues. CDR3 nucleotide sequence: TGTGCCAGCAGTTTGGGGTCGGGAACAGGCATCCTCCTTTTT. Amino acids: CASSLGSGTGILLF.

The chain has TRBV29-1 and TRBJ1-2; 7 positions agree with TRBD1. The ends lost 5 bases at V and 2 bases at J; junction bases unmatched: 11. Germline V CDR1 and CDR2: SQVTM, ANQGSEA. The CDR3 extends over 15 amino acids. The CDR3 coding sequence is TGCAGCGTTTTTGGTGGGGGACAGATAAACTATGGCTACACCTTC. It translates to CSVFGGGQINYGYTF.

This sequence joins TRBV30 and TRBJ1-1; no clear D gene. Trimming removed 3 bases from V and 5 bases from J, with 13 bases in between. The CDR3 has 13 amino acids. CDR1 is GTSNPN, CDR2 SVGIG, per germline (reference sequence). This CDR3 is CAWRKEGRTEAFF. The CDR3 region has the DNA TGTGCCTGGAGAAAGGAGGGTAGGACTGAAGCTTTCTTT.

The chain is built from TRBV5-1 and TRBJ1-2, with no clear D. CDR3 length equals 14 residues. Germline CDR1 reads SGHRS; CDR2 reads YFSETQ. V was pared by 2 bases and J by 4 bases, with 12 bases between. CDR3 in amino acids: CASSLFEGSYGYTF. The DNA for the CDR3 is TGCGCCAGCAGCTTATTCGAGGGAAGCTATGGCTACACCTTC.

This chain uses TRBV5-1 with TRBJ2-5, with 8 bases aligning to TRBD2. CDR1 is SGHRS and CDR2 is YFSETQ in the germline V gene. CDR3 length: 16 residues. V dropped 2 bases and J dropped 5; count of bases not matched to a gene: 11. CDR3 loop: CASSFGTSQGSETQYF. The CDR3 region has the DNA TGCGCCAGCAGCTTTGGGACTAGTCAGGGCTCGGAGACCCAGTACTTC.

The chain employs TRBV5-6 and TRBJ1-1; a weak D match, TRBD1 (6 bases). The CDR3 consists of 14 residues. The V gene lost 2 bases and the J gene lost 6 bases, with 14 bases spanning the gap. Germline V CDR1 and CDR2: SGHDT, YYEEEE. The CDR3 bases are TGTGCCAGCAGCTTCCCACAGGGATCATCTGAAGCTTTCTTT. Protein: CASSFPQGSSEAFF.

The chain joins TRBV2 to TRBJ1-2; the match to TRBD1 covers 10 bases. The CDR3 length is 15 residues. V trimming: 8 bases; J trimming: 7 bases; junction bases outside the gene matches: 13. Germline CDR1 SNHLY, CDR2 FYNNEI. In nucleotides, the CDR3 is TGTGCCAGCGTGGAGGCGACAGGGGGCTTGGGTGGCTACACCTTC. The encoded protein is CASVEATGGLGGYTF.

The chain couples TRBV27 to TRBJ1-1; D possibly corresponds to TRBD1 (5 bases). The germline V gene has CDR1 MNHEY and CDR2 SMNVEV (reference sequence). CDR3 length: 16 amino acids. V was clipped by 8 bases and J by 0 bases, with 19 bases between them. CDR3 loop: CASLGTAESVNTEAFF. The CDR3 DNA is TGTGCCAGCCTAGGGACTGCCGAGTCTGTGAACACTGAAGCTTTCTTT.

This clone was counted once. The V gene is TRBV7-2, the J gene TRBJ2-7; 8 nucleotides agree with TRBD1. CDR1 and CDR2 (germline): SGHTA, FQGNSA. The CDR3 spans 13 residues. The V segment lost 5 bases and the J segment 3 bases; nucleotides outside the gene matches: 3. CDR3 sequence: CASSRTGYYEQYF. In DNA, the CDR3 is TGTGCCAGCAGCCGGACAGGGTACTACGAGCAGTACTTC.

This clone appeared a few times. The chain carries TRBV18 and TRBJ1-1; D possibly corresponds to TRBD1 (6 bases). Germline CDR1 reads KGHSH; CDR2 reads LQKENI. The CDR3 covers 13 residues. V gave up 4 bases and J gave up 6 bases, with 12 bases separating them. CDR3 nucleotides: TGTGCCAGCTCACTTACAGGGAAAGCTGAAGCTTTCTTT. It encodes CASSLTGKAEAFF.

The V and J genes are TRBV18 and TRBJ2-7; D call uncertain. Trimming removed 2 bases at V and 6 bases at J, with 14 bases between. The germline V gene encodes CDR1 KGHSH and CDR2 LQKENI. CDR3 length equals 14 residues. CDR3: CASSPGPRSGEQYF. Here the CDR3 DNA reads TGTGCCAGCTCACCAGGTCCAAGGTCAGGCGAGCAGTACTTC.

This clone was recorded a few times. The chain links TRBV5-1 to TRBJ1-4, with unresolved D. Germline-derived CDR1 and CDR2 are SGHRS and YFSETQ. V lost 4 bases to trimming and J lost 5 bases, with 15 bases between them. There are 15 residues in the CDR3. The CDR3, as DNA: TGCGCCAGCAGCCCGGAAGCTACCTCGAATGAAAAACTGTTTTTT. Translating it yields CASSPEATSNEKLFF.

V is TRBV6-5 and J is TRBJ1-1; D remains unclear. Germline V gene data show CDR1 as MNHEY and CDR2 as SVGAGI. Trimming removed 7 bases from V and 3 bases from J, with 12 bases in between. There are 13 residues in the CDR3. CDR3 DNA sequence: TGTGCCAGCACCAAGGACGGGTACACTGAAGCTTTCTTT. Protein product: CASTKDGYTEAFF.

This clone has just one count. V gene TRBV7-9 combines with J gene TRBJ2-1; 11 nucleotides align to TRBD2. Trimming cost V 5 bases and J 4 bases; bases outside gene matches: 4. Germline V gene lookup returns CDR1 SEHNR and CDR2 FQNEAQ (reference sequence). CDR3 length: 15 amino acids. The CDR3 is CASSQGLAAYNEQFF. CDR3 DNA: TGTGCCAGCAGCCAGGGACTAGCGGCGTACAATGAGCAGTTCTTC.

This clone was detected a few times. The chain couples TRBV9 to TRBJ2-7; tentatively, D is TRBD2 (6 bases). V was shortened by 3 bases and J by 0 bases, with 22 bases between the two germline ends. The CDR3 runs to 18 residues. Germline V gene sequence: CDR1 SGDLS, CDR2 YYNGEE. The CDR3 DNA follows: TGTGCCAGCAGCGCCGACCGGGACTTTCCCTCTTTCTCCTACGAGCAGTACTTC. Amino acid sequence: CASSADRDFPSFSYEQYF.